Each of the 28 T cell receptor beta chains below was sequenced from the same sample in a study of blood T cell repertoires in COVID-19 (dated by TCRdb to about 2020). Library creation used the immunoSEQ multiplex PCR assay. This immuneACCESS table, as held by TCRdb, lists in-frame sequences with V and J called but not all clones. Of the missing ones, under half trace to an unresolved V gene in checked studies; the others have no known cause. In this sample the table shows 250,000 to 300,000 clones, about 89% of which occur a single time. Of the sample, 2.2% falls within the top ten clones. The sequenced sample consisted of peripheral blood. These TCRs come from a man between 45 and 60 years old with acute or convalescent COVID-19.

This chain joins TRBV19 and TRBJ1-1, with 7 bases lining up with TRBD1. The CDR3 extends over 16 amino acids. Germline V CDR1 and CDR2: LNHDA, SQIVND (reference sequence). V shed 5 bases, J shed 0 bases, and the junction held 9 bases outside the gene matches. CDR3 protein: CASSLRTGALNTEAFF. The CDR3, as DNA: TGTGCCAGTAGTCTTCGGACAGGCGCATTGAACACTGAAGCTTTCTTT.

V and J are TRBV5-8 and TRBJ1-4; 7 bases are a match to TRBD1. The V and J ends lost 1 base and 6 bases, in that order; junction bases with no gene match: 6. This CDR3 is built from 15 residues. From germline, CDR1 is SGHTS and CDR2 YDEGEE. The CDR3 reads CASSLSRDRYEKLFF. CDR3 nucleotide sequence: TGTGCCAGCAGCTTGTCCCGGGACAGATATGAAAAACTGTTTTTT.

CDR3 amino acids: CASSEHSTGYTF. The CDR3 DNA reads as TGTGCCAGCAGTGAGCATAGCACAGGCTACACCTTC. The chain employs TRBV6-1 and TRBJ1-2, with D hard to call. Trimming pared 3 bases from V and 8 bases from J, leaving 10 bases between. CDR1 is MNHNS, CDR2 SASEGT, per germline. The CDR3 totals 12 residues.

CDR3 amino acids: CASSLRGRSYEQYF. CDR3 sequence (DNA): TGTGCCAGCTCTTTACGGGGGAGATCTTACGAGCAGTACTTC. The rearrangement links TRBV27 to TRBJ2-7, with TRBD2 as a possible D gene (6 bases). Germline values: CDR1 MNHEY, CDR2 SMNVEV (reference sequence). The CDR3 has 14 residues. V gave up 8 bases and J gave up 4 bases, with 18 bases separating them.

The J gene is TRBJ1-3, the V gene TRBV12-3 or TRBV12-4; D is uncertain. The V end was cut by 6 bases, the J end by 7 bases, with 7 bases between. The CDR3 loop spans 11 amino acids. As DNA, the CDR3 is TGTGCCAGCAGCCCGGGGAACACCATATATTTT. Encoded protein: CASSPGNTIYF.

The V gene is TRBV2, the J gene TRBJ2-5, with 12 bases fitting TRBD1. The CDR3 has 15 residues. Unmatched junction bases numbered 9, after V lost 6 bases and J lost 7 bases. Germline lookup yields CDR1 SNHLY and CDR2 FYNNEI. CDR3 sequence (DNA): TGTGCCAGCAGGATGGGACAGGGGGCGGCGGGGACCCAGTACTTC. It specifies CASRMGQGAAGTQYF.

The V and J genes are TRBV19 and TRBJ1-6, with 7 nucleotides matching TRBD1. Germline V lookup: CDR1 LNHDA, CDR2 SQIVND (reference sequence). With V trimmed by 11 bases and J by 12 bases, 10 bases remained unmatched. CDR3 length: 12 residues. In nucleotides, the CDR3 is TGTGCCTCGGGACAGTCGTTGGGACCCCTCCACTTT. Translation: CASGQSLGPLHF.

The chain has TRBV4-2 and TRBJ2-7, with 7 bases aligning to TRBD1. This CDR3 is built from 13 residues. The ends lost 1 base at V and 7 bases at J; junction bases unmatched: 4. Per the germline V gene, CDR1 is LGHNA and CDR2 is YNFKEQ. The CDR3 nucleotides are TGTGCCAGCAGCCAAGGCAGGGGGTCAGAGCAGTACTTC. Translated, it gives CASSQGRGSEQYF.

The chain combines TRBV4-2 with TRBJ1-1; TRBD1 matches 10 bases. Germline-derived CDR1 and CDR2 are LGHNA and YNFKEQ. The CDR3 is made up of 15 amino acids. V lost 1 base and J lost 3; bases outside the gene matches: 2. This chain's CDR3 is CASSQVGQGDTEAFF. In DNA form, the CDR3 reads TGTGCCAGCAGCCAAGTTGGACAGGGGGACACTGAAGCTTTCTTT.

This chain joins TRBV5-1 and TRBJ2-2; tentative D call: TRBD2 (5 bases). The V and J ends lost 0 bases and 4 bases respectively, with 16 bases between them. The CDR3 is 17 residues long. The germline V gene encodes CDR1 SGHRS and CDR2 YFSETQ. DNA for the CDR3: TGCGCCAGCAGCTTGGCATGGGCTAGCTACGGCACCGGGGAGCTGTTTTTT. Translating gives CASSLAWASYGTGELFF.

CDR3 DNA sequence: TGTGCCAGCAGCGATGGACTAGCGGGCTTCACAGATACGCAGTATTTT. Its translation: CASSDGLAGFTDTQYF. The chain employs TRBV9 and TRBJ2-3; 11 bases are shared with TRBD2. CDR3 length: 16 residues. V was clipped by 3 bases and J by 2 bases; unmatched bases: 5. The germline CDR1 and CDR2 sequences are SGDLS and YYNGEE.

This chain connects TRBV28 to TRBJ2-5, with TRBD1 identical over 10 bases. This CDR3 has 19 residues. V lost 7 bases, J lost 4 bases, and 21 bases stayed unmatched. CDR1 is MDHEN, CDR2 SYDVKM, per germline. CDR3 DNA sequence: TGTGCCAGCACCTCAATGGGGGGACAGGGGACCGGTAATCGAGAGACCCAGTACTTC. This encodes CASTSMGGQGTGNRETQYF.

The V gene is TRBV2, the J gene TRBJ2-3; tentatively, D is TRBD1 (7 bases). With 7 bases removed from V and 5 bases from J, the gap between germline ends came to 13 bases. CDR3 length: 13 residues. CDR1 is SNHLY, CDR2 FYNNEI, per germline. The CDR3 sequence: CASTRGAQDTQYF. The CDR3 nucleotides read TGTGCCAGCACCAGGGGGGCCCAAGATACGCAGTATTTT.

V and J are TRBV5-8 and TRBJ1-2; tentatively, D is TRBD1 (5 bases). CDR1 and CDR2 (germline): SGHTS, YDEGEE. V shed 0 bases and J shed 1 base, with 10 bases lying between them. This CDR3 has 15 residues. CDR3 protein: CASSLGQHINYGYTF. CDR3 sequence (DNA): TGTGCCAGCAGCTTGGGACAGCACATTAACTATGGCTACACCTTC.

The genes are TRBV5-1 and TRBJ2-7, with 13 bases aligning to TRBD2. The J segment lost 0 bases and the V segment lost 4 bases, leaving 7 bases of the junction unmatched. The CDR3 covers 17 residues. Germline V gene data show CDR1 as SGHRS and CDR2 as YFSETQ. CDR3 region: CASSVGTSGVSSYEQYF. Here the CDR3 DNA reads TGCGCCAGCAGCGTCGGGACTAGCGGGGTGAGCTCCTACGAGCAGTACTTC.

The chain combines TRBV27 with TRBJ1-2, with D uncertain. Germline values: CDR1 MNHEY, CDR2 SMNVEV (reference sequence). The CDR3 sequence is 14 residues long. V lost 2 bases and J lost 3, with 10 bases in between. The CDR3 nucleotides read TGTGCCAGCAGTTTAAGTTCCGGGGACTATGGCTACACCTTC. Its protein product is CASSLSSGDYGYTF.

This clone was counted a single time. This chain uses TRBV19 with TRBJ1-1; 9 bases are shared with TRBD1. With V trimmed by 6 bases and J by 0 bases, 11 bases remained unmatched. The CDR3 is 17 residues long. Germline values: CDR1 LNHDA, CDR2 SQIVND (reference sequence). CDR3 coding DNA: TGTGCCAGTAGACGCACGACAGGGGGATTGGTGAACACTGAAGCTTTCTTT. It codes for CASRRTTGGLVNTEAFF.

CDR3 bases: TGTGCTAGTGGTTGGAGTGGAAACTATGGCTACACCTTC. Protein sequence: CASGWSGNYGYTF. This sequence joins TRBV12-5 and TRBJ1-2; D is unresolved. The CDR3 totals 13 residues. CDR1 and CDR2 from the germline V gene are LGHNT and FRNRAP. The ends were cut back, 4 bases at V and 2 bases at J, with 8 bases in the middle.

The rearrangement links TRBV10-3 to TRBJ2-4, with 14 bases aligning to TRBD2. Germline CDR1 and CDR2: ENHRY and SYGVKD. CDR3 length equals 15 residues. The trim removed 2 bases at V and 11 bases at J, leaving 5 bases unmatched. The CDR3 DNA reads TGTGCCATCAGTGAGGGACTAGCGGGGGGACAGGTTCAGTACTTC. It translates to CAISEGLAGGQVQYF.

The DNA of the CDR3 is TGTGCCAGCAGCCCAGTACCCGGGGGGCTCAATGAAAAACTGTTTTTT. Encoded protein: CASSPVPGGLNEKLFF. The chain links TRBV7-9 to TRBJ1-4; D perhaps matches TRBD1 (6 bases). V was pared by 5 bases and J by 5 bases, with 18 bases between. Germline CDR1 is SEHNR and CDR2 is FQNEAQ (reference sequence). The CDR3 is 16 residues long.

The chain uses TRBV7-3 and TRBJ1-5; no reliable D call. In germline, CDR1 is SGHTA, CDR2 FQGTGA. The CDR3 is made up of 13 amino acids. Trimming removed 4 bases from V and 6 bases from J, with 10 bases in between. In nucleotides, the CDR3 is TGTGCCAGCAGCTCGACTGCCTCTCAGCCCCAGCATTTT. This encodes CASSSTASQPQHF.

The sample holds one count of this clone. The gene calls are TRBV20-1 and TRBJ2-7, with TRBD2 as a possible D gene (6 bases). V lost 3 bases and J lost 4, with 22 bases in between. The CDR3 is 16 residues long. The germline CDR1 and CDR2 sequences are DFQATT and SNEGSKA (reference sequence). The CDR3: CSASPLEGSEWYEQYF. Here the CDR3 DNA reads TGCAGTGCTAGTCCCTTGGAGGGGTCGGAGTGGTACGAGCAGTACTTC.

The chain recombines TRBV27 with TRBJ1-1; 8 bases line up with TRBD1. With V trimmed by 7 bases and J by 11 bases, 15 bases remained unmatched. Germline V gives CDR1 MNHEY, CDR2 SMNVEV (reference sequence). This CDR3 spans 14 amino acids. The CDR3 is CASTLQGGLLAAFF. The CDR3 bases are TGTGCCAGCACCCTACAGGGGGGATTGTTAGCGGCTTTCTTT.

The chain links TRBV9 to TRBJ1-4; 9 bases are a match to TRBD1. V lost 0 bases, J lost 0 bases, and 3 bases stayed unmatched. The CDR3 totals 17 residues. Germline lookup yields CDR1 SGDLS and CDR2 YYNGEE. CDR3 loop: CASSVGTGDATNEKLFF. DNA of the CDR3: TGTGCCAGCAGCGTAGGGACAGGGGATGCAACTAATGAAAAACTGTTTTTT. The variable domain in full, with the rest retrieved from reference TRBV9 and TRBJ1-4, is DSGVTQTPKHLITATGQRVTLRCSPRSGDLSVYWYQQSLDQGLQFLIQYYNGEERAKGNILERFSAQQFPDLHSELNLSSLELGDSALYFCASSVGTGDATNEKLFFGSGTQLSVL.

V is TRBV10-3 and J is TRBJ2-5; D is perhaps TRBD1 (6 bases). CDR1 is ENHRY, CDR2 SYGVKD, per germline. V lost 6 bases to trimming and J lost 1 base, with 6 bases between them. CDR3 size: 12 residues. The CDR3 DNA is TGTGCCATCAGGGACAGCCAAGAGACCCAGTACTTC. Protein: CAIRDSQETQYF.

This clone has more than one count but fewer than ten. The J gene is TRBJ1-1, the V gene TRBV29-1, with D possibly matching TRBD1 (5 bases). The V and J ends lost 3 bases and 3 bases respectively, with 8 bases between them. This CDR3 has 12 residues. Germline loops: CDR1 SQVTM, CDR2 ANQGSEA. The CDR3 loop reads CSVDRGYTEAFF. CDR3 nucleotide sequence: TGCAGCGTTGATCGGGGGTACACTGAAGCTTTCTTT.

The V and J genes are TRBV30 and TRBJ1-4, with D possibly matching TRBD1 (5 bases). From germline, CDR1 is GTSNPN and CDR2 SVGIG (reference sequence). The V and J ends lost 1 base and 8 bases respectively, with 14 bases between them. This CDR3 contains 14 residues. The chain's CDR3 is CAWSAQGLGEKLFF. Here the CDR3 DNA reads TGTGCCTGGAGTGCGCAGGGATTGGGGGAAAAACTGTTTTTT. The entire variable domain, with the rest obtained from reference TRBV30 and TRBJ1-4, is as follows: SQTIHQWPATLVQPVGSPLSLECTVEGTSNPNLYWYRQAAGRGLQLLFYSVGIGQISSEVPQNLSASRPQDRQFILSSKKLLLSDSGFYLCAWSAQGLGEKLFFGSGTQLSVL.

CDR3 nucleotide sequence: TGTGCCAGCAGGGGGGGGGCAGGGGTATCACCCCTCCACTTT. Amino acids: CASRGGAGVSPLHF. This chain links TRBV2 with TRBJ1-6; possible D gene TRBD1, 6 bases. The CDR3 extends over 14 amino acids. Germline V CDR1 and CDR2: SNHLY, FYNNEI. Trimming stripped 6 bases from V and 10 bases from J, with 16 bases between. The entire variable domain, with the rest obtained from reference TRBV2 and TRBJ1-6, is as follows: EPEVTQTPSHQVTQMGQEVILRCVPISNHLYFYWYRQILGQKVEFLVSFYNNEISEKSEIFDDQFSVERPDGSNFTLKIRSTKLEDSAMYFCASRGGAGVSPLHFGNGTRLTVT.